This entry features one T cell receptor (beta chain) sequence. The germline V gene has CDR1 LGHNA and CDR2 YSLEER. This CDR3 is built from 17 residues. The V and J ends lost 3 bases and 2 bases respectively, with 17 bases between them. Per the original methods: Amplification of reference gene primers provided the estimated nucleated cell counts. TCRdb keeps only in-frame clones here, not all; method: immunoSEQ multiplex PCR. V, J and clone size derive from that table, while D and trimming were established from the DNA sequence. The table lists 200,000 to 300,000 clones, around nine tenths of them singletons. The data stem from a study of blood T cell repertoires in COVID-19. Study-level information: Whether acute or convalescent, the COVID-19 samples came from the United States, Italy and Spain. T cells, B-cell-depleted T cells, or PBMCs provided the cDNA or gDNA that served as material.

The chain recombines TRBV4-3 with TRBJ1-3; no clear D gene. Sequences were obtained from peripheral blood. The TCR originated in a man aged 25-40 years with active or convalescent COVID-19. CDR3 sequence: CASSQSLRRDTGNTIYF. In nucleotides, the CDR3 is TGCGCCAGCAGCCAGTCCTTGCGGAGGGATACTGGAAACACCATATATTTT.